This T cell receptor beta chain was sequenced in a study of regulatory T cells in long-lasting Graves disease. The study, taken as a whole, reports: The small sample size may have reduced accuracy.

Libraries of TCR beta came from iRepertoire HTBI primers plus Arm-PCR of CDR3 regions. TCRdb passed the multiplex PCR reads through MiXCR, listing each CDR3 protein once. The repertoire holds about 440,000 distinct CDR3 sequences, with just under 15% as singletons. This clonotype was observed a handful of times. Its antigen is not known. Time point meaning: newly diagnosed GD, antithyroid drugs for less than 3 months. The TCR library was prepared using RNA isolated from PBMCs. These data were likewise used in another study, on T cells in Graves' hyperthyroidism and ophthalmopathy. That investigation notes: No progression to ophthalmopathy during 18 months of follow-up defined stable disease. Among thyroid clonotypes expanded above 0.001, most also appeared in blood.

This clonotype originated in a woman aged 25 to 39 with Graves disease. The starting material was peripheral blood mononuclear cells (PBMCs), obtained at new diagnosis, from a patient treated with antithyroid drugs.

The CDR3 sequence: CASSYTDQYGYTF. The CDR3 region has the DNA TGTGCCAGCAGCTATACAGACCAGTATGGCTACACCTTC. The chain employs TRBV11-3 and TRBJ1-2; D not certain. The CDR3 contains 13 residues. Germline loops: CDR1 SGHNT, CDR2 YENEEA. Trimming pared 4 bases from V and 5 bases from J, leaving 11 bases between.